These 21 T cell receptor beta chains came from one sample sequenced in a study of response to subunit inactivated influenza vaccine. MiXCR, run by TCRdb on the RT-PCR reads, gives a single entry per CDR3 protein. The sample records 550,000 to 800,000 distinct CDR3 sequences, 15% to 19% being singletons. Here the sequenced sample was PBMCs from blood, taken approximately 13 days after vaccination. The receptors were gathered from a man over 45 who received an inactivated influenza vaccine.

The chain is built from TRBV5-1 and TRBJ1-6; 7 positions match TRBD1. Germline CDR1 and CDR2: SGHRS and YFSETQ. The V segment lost 4 bases and the J segment 6 bases; nucleotides outside the gene matches: 10. CDR3 size: 16 residues. The CDR3 nucleotides are TGCGCCAGCAGCAAGGACAGGCGCAGACGTAATTCACCCCTCCACTTT. This sequence encodes CASSKDRRRRNSPLHF.

The V and J genes are TRBV6-5 and TRBJ1-2, with TRBD1 identical over 9 bases. This CDR3 has 15 amino acids. V lost 2 bases to trimming and J lost 5 bases; unmatched junction nucleotides: 6. Germline CDR1 MNHEY, CDR2 SVGAGI. CDR3 nucleotide sequence: TGTGCCAGCAGTTACGATGGGACAGGGACATATGGCTACACCTTC. Translating it yields CASSYDGTGTYGYTF.

The rearrangement joins TRBV5-1 to TRBJ2-2; D possibly corresponds to TRBD1 (5 bases). The germline CDR1 and CDR2 sequences are SGHRS and YFSETQ. The CDR3 loop spans 17 amino acids. Trimming left V 1 base short and J 1 base short, with 14 bases between. The CDR3 DNA follows: TGCGCCAGCAGCTTGAATTCAGCACAGGTGAACACCGGGGAGCTGTTTTTT. Its protein is CASSLNSAQVNTGELFF.

There are a few counts of this clonotype. The chain has TRBV5-5 and TRBJ2-5; D tentatively fits TRBD1 or TRBD2 (5 bases each). V shed 0 bases and J shed 5 bases, with 14 bases lying between them. The CDR3 is 15 amino acids. Looked up from germline, CDR1 is SGHKS and CDR2 is YYEKEE (reference sequence). CDR3 protein: CASSLGGWAEETQYF. CDR3 DNA sequence: TGTGCCAGCAGCTTGGGGGGGTGGGCTGAGGAGACCCAGTACTTC. The full variable domain, rest sourced from reference TRBV5-5 and TRBJ2-5, is DAGVTQSPTHLIKTRGQQVTLRCSPISGHKSVSWYQQVLGQGPQFIFQYYEKEERGRGNFPDRFSARQFPNYSSELNVNALLLGDSALYLCASSLGGWAEETQYFGPGTRLLVL.

In this sample, this clonotype turned up a few times. This chain joins TRBV7-9 and TRBJ2-3; unclear D gene. The V end was cut by 6 bases, the J end by 0 bases, with 13 bases between. Germline V gene lookup returns CDR1 SEHNR and CDR2 FQNEAQ (reference sequence). CDR3 length: 15 residues. The DNA for the CDR3 is TGTGCCAGCAGTCTTCTCGATGATAGCACAGATACGCAGTATTTT. This sequence encodes CASSLLDDSTDTQYF.

This clonotype appeared many times. The rearrangement uses TRBV5-5 and TRBJ1-4, with 7 nucleotides matching TRBD1. The CDR3 spans 14 residues. V lost 3 bases to trimming and J lost 4 bases; unmatched junction nucleotides: 3. Per the germline V gene, CDR1 is SGHKS and CDR2 is YYEKEE (reference sequence). Here the CDR3 DNA reads TGTGCCAGCAGCTGGGGACAGCTTAATGAAAAACTGTTTTTT. Translated, it gives CASSWGQLNEKLFF.

The V gene is TRBV7-3, the J gene TRBJ2-5; 8 nucleotides align to TRBD2. Losses at the gene ends were 5 bases for V and 1 base for J; bases not matched to a gene: 6. The germline CDR1 and CDR2 sequences are SGHTA and FQGTGA. This CDR3 spans 15 amino acids. CDR3 loop: CASSPGLVGQETQYF. CDR3 coding DNA: TGTGCCAGCAGCCCGGGACTAGTAGGCCAAGAGACCCAGTACTTC. Filled out from reference TRBV7-3 and TRBJ2-5, the complete variable domain reads GAGVSQTPSNKVTEKGKYVELRCDPISGHTALYWYRQSLGQGPEFLIYFQGTGAADDSGLPNDRFFAVRPEGSVSTLKIQRTERGDSAVYLCASSPGLVGQETQYFGPGTRLLVL.

On this clonotype: One junction end does not reproduce the germline sequence, and a read error may be involved. The rearrangement joins TRBV4-2 to TRBJ1-1; 7 nucleotides match TRBD1. CDR1 and CDR2 from the germline V gene are LGHNA and YNFKEQ. The CDR3 has 13 amino acids. The CDR3 DNA sequence: TGTGCCAGGAGCCCAGGGGGAGAACCCGACGCTTTCTTT. It codes for CARSPGGEPDAFF.

This clonotype was detected a few times. This sequence joins TRBV7-2 and TRBJ2-7, with D tentatively TRBD2 (5 bases). CDR3 length: 16 amino acids. The germline V gene encodes CDR1 SGHTA and CDR2 FQGNSA. Trimming stripped 3 bases from V and 3 bases from J, with 18 bases between. The CDR3 loop is CASSLEGSRVIYEQYF. In DNA form, the CDR3 reads TGTGCCAGCAGCTTGGAAGGGTCGCGGGTGATCTACGAGCAGTACTTC. Full variable domain (outside the CDR3, taken from reference TRBV7-2 and TRBJ2-7): GAGVSQSPSNKVTEKGKDVELRCDPISGHTALYWYRQSLGQGLEFLIYFQGNSAPDKSGLPSDRFSAERTGGSVSTLTIQRTQQEDSAVYLCASSLEGSRVIYEQYFGPGTRLTVT.

The gene calls are TRBV7-3 and TRBJ2-3; TRBD1 might be the D (7 bases). The CDR3 length is 16 residues. The germline V gene encodes CDR1 SGHTA and CDR2 FQGTGA. V lost 0 bases to trimming and J lost 4 bases, with 14 bases between them. CDR3 residues: CASSLTPQGGADTQYF. The CDR3 nucleotides are TGTGCCAGCAGCTTAACTCCCCAGGGGGGCGCAGATACGCAGTATTTT. Together with reference TRBV7-3 and TRBJ2-3, the CDR3 gives the full variable domain: GAGVSQTPSNKVTEKGKYVELRCDPISGHTALYWYRQSLGQGPEFLIYFQGTGAADDSGLPNDRFFAVRPEGSVSTLKIQRTERGDSAVYLCASSLTPQGGADTQYFGPGTRLTVL.

V is TRBV5-1 and J is TRBJ1-4; D is uncertain. Trimming stripped 3 bases from V and 1 base from J, with 16 bases between. The CDR3 sequence is 17 residues long. Germline CDR1 is SGHRS and CDR2 is YFSETQ. The CDR3 spells CASSSPRGMETNEKLFF. In DNA, the CDR3 is TGCGCCAGCAGCTCCCCGCGAGGGATGGAAACTAATGAAAAACTGTTTTTT.

This clonotype was seen a handful of times. The chain joins TRBV29-1 to TRBJ1-1; 7 nucleotides agree with TRBD1. Trimming cost V 3 bases and J 0 bases; bases outside gene matches: 10. The CDR3 runs to 16 residues. Germline lookup yields CDR1 SQVTM and CDR2 ANQGSEA. The CDR3 loop reads CSVDQPGQRLNTEAFF. The CDR3 DNA reads TGCAGCGTTGATCAACCGGGACAGAGATTGAACACTGAAGCTTTCTTT.

This clonotype showed up just a few times. This chain links TRBV6-2 or TRBV6-3 with TRBJ2-7; D unclear. The CDR3 contains 16 residues. Germline V gene data show CDR1 as MNHEY and CDR2 as SVGEGT. V lost 0 bases and J lost 5, with 17 bases in between. CDR3 coding DNA: TGTGCCAGCAGTTACTCGATCCCAGTGGATTCGGACGAGCAGTACTTC. It yields the protein CASSYSIPVDSDEQYF.

This clonotype came up a few times. The chain links TRBV7-2 to TRBJ2-3, with D tentatively TRBD2 (5 bases). The V and J ends lost 5 bases and 6 bases respectively, with 12 bases between them. The CDR3 runs to 13 residues. The germline CDR1 and CDR2 sequences are SGHTA and FQGNSA. CDR3 coding DNA: TGTGCCAGCAGCCCCCCCGGGGAGGATACGCAGTATTTT. Its translation is CASSPPGEDTQYF.

This clonotype appeared a few times. The chain combines TRBV23-1 with TRBJ1-1; no definite D call. TRBV23-1 is an ORF for which the function is uncertain. There are 14 residues in the CDR3. The V gene lost 6 bases and the J gene lost 4 bases, with 15 bases spanning the gap. The CDR3 sequence: CASRKGRGSTEAFF. DNA for the CDR3: TGCGCCAGCAGAAAGGGCAGAGGAAGCACTGAAGCTTTCTTT.

This clonotype has at least ten counts. The chain joins TRBV20-1 to TRBJ1-1; D unclear. This CDR3 comprises 13 residues. The V end lost 6 bases, the J end lost 4 bases, and 15 bases lay between the germline ends. Germline V gene data show CDR1 as DFQATT and CDR2 as SNEGSKA (reference sequence). The CDR3, as DNA: TGCAGTGCCCAATGGATGGCTTTCACTGAAGCTTTCTTT. Its translation is CSAQWMAFTEAFF.

This clonotype has more than one count but fewer than ten. The chain has TRBV10-3 and TRBJ2-3; D unclear. V was trimmed by 3 bases and J by 4 bases, leaving 14 bases between them. Germline CDR1 is ENHRY and CDR2 is SYGVKD. The CDR3 sequence is 15 residues long. In DNA form, the CDR3 reads TGTGCCATCAGTGAAGGGTCTGGGCGCCCAGATACGCAGTATTTT. Translation gives CAISEGSGRPDTQYF.

The rearrangement joins TRBV28 to TRBJ2-1, with 14 bases matching TRBD2. The ends lost 5 bases at V and 7 bases at J; junction bases unmatched: 7. CDR3 length: 16 amino acids. Looked up from germline, CDR1 is MDHEN and CDR2 is SYDVKM. CDR3 DNA sequence: TGTGCCAGCAGTCTCCGGACTAGCGGGAGGTTAAATGAGCAGTTCTTC. Amino acids: CASSLRTSGRLNEQFF.

This clonotype has just a few counts. J is TRBJ2-5 and V is TRBV10-3, with 7 bases that match TRBD1. With V trimmed by 3 bases and J by 5 bases, 6 bases remained unmatched. CDR1 is ENHRY and CDR2 is SYGVKD in the germline V gene. CDR3 length equals 14 residues. CDR3 DNA: TGTGCCATCAGTGAAGGGGGCGAGAAGGAGACCCAGTACTTC. Its translation: CAISEGGEKETQYF.

The chain uses TRBV12-3 or TRBV12-4 and TRBJ2-2, with TRBD2 as a possible D gene (6 bases). The CDR3 is made up of 10 amino acids. V was cut by 9 bases and J by 15 bases, with 14 bases left in between. The CDR3 bases are TGTGCCAGTTCTGGAGGGAAGGTGTTTTTT. The encoded protein is CASSGGKVFF.

The chain recombines TRBV30 with TRBJ1-1; 9 bases line up with TRBD1. Germline V gene sequence: CDR1 GTSNPN, CDR2 SVGIG (reference sequence). V lost 3 bases to trimming and J lost 10 bases; unmatched junction nucleotides: 9. CDR3 length equals 13 residues. The CDR3 sequence is CAWSRDRAERAFF. Written as DNA, the CDR3 is TGTGCCTGGAGCCGGGACAGGGCCGAAAGAGCTTTCTTT.